This T cell receptor beta chain was recorded in a study of cytomegalovirus exposure and HLA in healthy donors. Notes on this clone: Its matching antigen is unknown.

Separation from the roughly 670-subject first cohort characterized the approximately 120-subject validation cohort, to which the donors belonged. The CDR3 sequence is 19 residues long. Germline CDR1 is SGDLS and CDR2 is YYNGEE. With 1 base removed from V and 0 bases from J, the gap between germline ends came to 17 bases. Study-wide results and limits: The CMV antigen specificity of a few CMV-associated chains was confirmed through in vitro analysis.

The table came from immunoSEQ multiplex PCR; TCRdb's copy has only in-frame clones and leaves some out. The data show more than 55,000 clones, with approximately 89% seen just once and roughly 15% held by the top ten. Sequencing input: PBMCs. The receptor was derived from a woman aged 18 to 35 in good health and CMV-seronegative. This chain links TRBV9 with TRBJ2-6; tentative D call: TRBD2 (7 bases). The CDR3 spells CASSVKRGGTFSGANVLTF. The CDR3 region has the DNA TGTGCCAGCAGCGTAAAGAGGGGGGGAACCTTCTCTGGGGCCAACGTCCTGACTTTC.